Each of the 30 T cell receptor beta chains below was sequenced from the same sample in a study of T cell repertoires in ileal Crohn's disease. This table comes from immunoSEQ multiplex PCR, and its TCRdb copy is limited to in-frame clones, with some not included. The sample lists roughly 6,600 clones, approximately 80% seen once, with about 9.3% in the top ten. As to time point: inflamed ileum from the surgical specimen. Sequencing used ileal tissue. All receptors come from an adult with Crohn's disease.

CDR3 protein: CASTGQEGGTQYF. The CDR3 DNA is TGTGCCAGCACCGGTCAAGAGGGTGGTACGCAGTATTTT. The chain is built from TRBV2 and TRBJ2-3; D might be TRBD2 (5 bases). In germline, CDR1 is SNHLY, CDR2 FYNNEI. CDR3 size: 13 residues. Trimming removed 7 bases at V and 8 bases at J, with 16 bases between.

The rearrangement links TRBV4-2 to TRBJ2-2; D not resolved. V lost 3 bases and J lost 8, with 7 bases in between. Per germline, CDR1 LGHNA and CDR2 YNFKEQ. This CDR3 region has 12 residues. DNA for the CDR3: TGTGCCAGCAGCCATCCAACGGGGGAGCTGTTTTTT. It encodes CASSHPTGELFF.

This clone was found a few times. The chain recombines TRBV5-6 with TRBJ1-3; D perhaps matches TRBD1 (5 bases). Trimming pared 4 bases from V and 3 bases from J, leaving 20 bases between. The CDR3 is 17 residues long. Germline CDR1 SGHDT, CDR2 YYEEEE. CDR3 loop: CASSQEGRSGLGNTIYF. The CDR3 nucleotides read TGTGCCAGCAGCCAGGAAGGGCGTTCGGGGCTTGGAAACACCATATATTTT.

The chain employs TRBV7-9 and TRBJ1-1; 9 bases map to TRBD1. CDR3 length: 15 residues. Germline V gene data show CDR1 as SEHNR and CDR2 as FQNEAQ (reference sequence). V shed 5 bases and J 2 bases; nucleotides not matched to a gene: 6. This chain's CDR3 is CASSVTGGLNTEAFF. CDR3 coding DNA: TGTGCCAGCAGCGTAACAGGGGGCTTAAACACTGAAGCTTTCTTT.

The genes are TRBV5-4 and TRBJ2-4; 8 positions agree with TRBD1. Trimming cost V 4 bases and J 9 bases; bases outside gene matches: 6. The CDR3 runs to 13 residues. CDR1 is SGHNT, CDR2 YYREEE, per germline (reference sequence). CDR3 in DNA: TGTGCCAGCAGCAAGGACAGGGTCGGCATTCAGTACTTC. This codes for CASSKDRVGIQYF.

The chain is built from TRBV5-4 and TRBJ2-3; TRBD2 aligns across 14 bases. The V segment lost 5 bases and the J segment 5 bases; nucleotides outside the gene matches: 13. There are 18 residues in the CDR3. The germline CDR1 and CDR2 sequences are SGHNT and YYREEE (reference sequence). The CDR3 DNA reads TGTGCCAGCAGTCCCCGCTTGACTAGCGGGGGGGCAGGAGATACGCAGTATTTT. Translation: CASSPRLTSGGAGDTQYF.

CDR3 sequence: CASSLGAGGNYNEQFF. CDR3 nucleotides: TGTGCCAGCAGCTTAGGGGCAGGGGGAAACTACAATGAGCAGTTCTTC. The rearrangement joins TRBV11-3 to TRBJ2-1, with 7 bases aligning to TRBD1. This CDR3 is 16 amino acids long. V lost 1 base and J lost 3; bases outside the gene matches: 6. Germline V gene sequence: CDR1 SGHNT, CDR2 YENEEA.

This clone was detected only once. V and J are TRBV4-1 and TRBJ2-5, with 15 bases aligning to TRBD2. The junction had 6 bases not matched to a gene; V was cut back by 4 bases and J by 0 bases. Germline V gives CDR1 MGHRA, CDR2 YSYEKL. The CDR3 is 18 amino acids. In DNA form, the CDR3 reads TGCGCCAGCAGCCCTGGGACTAGCGGGGGGTTTTACCAAGAGACCCAGTACTTC. Its protein is CASSPGTSGGFYQETQYF.

The genes are TRBV9 and TRBJ2-5; no definite D call. V was clipped by 0 bases and J by 4 bases, with 13 bases between them. The germline V gene encodes CDR1 SGDLS and CDR2 YYNGEE. The CDR3 consists of 15 residues. The CDR3 nucleotides are TGTGCCAGCAGCGTAGGCGTCGGTGGTCGAGAGACCCAGTACTTC. This translates into CASSVGVGGRETQYF.

CDR3 nucleotide sequence: TGCGCCAGCAGCCAAGATTACCCGGGGAGCTCCTACGAGCAGTACTTC. The encoded protein is CASSQDYPGSSYEQYF. The chain recombines TRBV4-1 with TRBJ2-7, with D possibly being TRBD2 (5 bases). There are 16 residues in the CDR3. Trimming removed 0 bases at V and 0 bases at J, with 12 bases between. Germline V CDR1 and CDR2: MGHRA, YSYEKL.

The rearrangement links TRBV6-6 to TRBJ2-2, with TRBD1 matching over 9 bases. CDR1 is MNHNY, CDR2 SVGAGI, per germline (reference sequence). Trimming removed 6 bases from V and 5 bases from J; junction bases left unmatched: 7. CDR3 length: 15 residues. The CDR3 DNA reads TGTGCCAGCAGACAACCGGGACAGGGTACCGGGGAGCTGTTTTTT. Encoded protein: CASRQPGQGTGELFF.

The rearrangement joins TRBV19 to TRBJ1-6, with D unresolved. The V end was cut by 10 bases, the J end by 4 bases, with 17 bases between. CDR1 and CDR2 from the germline V gene are LNHDA and SQIVND (reference sequence). The CDR3 totals 15 residues. The CDR3 loop is CAIIAGKSYNSPLHF. CDR3 bases: TGTGCCATTATCGCCGGGAAATCATATAATTCACCCCTCCACTTT.

This clone was observed once. The CDR3 reads CASSLNGVGEQYF. CDR3 sequence (DNA): TGTGCCAGCAGCTTAAACGGGGTGGGCGAGCAGTACTTC. The gene calls are TRBV7-9 and TRBJ2-7; a possible D gene is TRBD2 (5 bases). The V and J ends lost 2 bases and 6 bases respectively, with 11 bases between them. Looked up from germline, CDR1 is SEHNR and CDR2 is FQNEAQ (reference sequence). This CDR3 contains 13 residues. Complete variable domain (other parts from reference TRBV7-9 and TRBJ2-7): DTGVSQNPRHKITKRGQNVTFRCDPISEHNRLYWYRQTLGQGPEFLTYFQNEAQLEKSRLLSDRFSAERPKGSFSTLEIQRTEQGDSAMYLCASSLNGVGEQYFGPGTRLTVT.

This clone was recorded only once. V is TRBV29-1 and J is TRBJ2-3; 11 bases line up with TRBD1. The germline V gene encodes CDR1 SQVTM and CDR2 ANQGSEA. The V segment lost 5 bases and the J segment 5 bases; nucleotides outside the gene matches: 9. CDR3 length: 15 amino acids. The CDR3 spells CSVSGGQGALDTQYF. CDR3 DNA sequence: TGCAGCGTTTCGGGTGGACAGGGGGCCCTAGATACGCAGTATTTT.

The chain combines TRBV5-6 with TRBJ1-2; D may be TRBD1 (5 bases). The CDR3 is 14 amino acids. From germline, CDR1 is SGHDT and CDR2 YYEEEE. V was pared by 1 base and J by 3 bases, with 10 bases between. For the CDR3, the DNA is TGTGCCAGCAGCTTGTGGGGCAGCTACTATGGCTACACCTTC. Translation: CASSLWGSYYGYTF.

The chain combines TRBV5-1 with TRBJ2-1; 7 positions match TRBD2. Per the germline V gene, CDR1 is SGHRS and CDR2 is YFSETQ. The CDR3 has 14 residues. Losses at the gene ends were 2 bases for V and 5 bases for J; bases not matched to a gene: 4. This CDR3 is CASSFQRGHNEQFF. The DNA of the CDR3 is TGCGCCAGCAGCTTTCAGCGGGGTCACAATGAGCAGTTCTTC.

The rearrangement joins TRBV9 to TRBJ2-7; either TRBD1 or TRBD2 may fit D (5 bases each). Germline CDR1 and CDR2: SGDLS and YYNGEE. This CDR3 is built from 14 residues. Trimming left V 3 bases short and J 6 bases short, with 16 bases between. The CDR3 spells CASSATSGRSEQYF. In DNA form, the CDR3 reads TGTGCCAGCAGCGCTACATCGGGGCGCTCCGAGCAGTACTTC.

This clone turned up a few times. The chain employs TRBV27 and TRBJ2-1; 10 nucleotides line up with TRBD2. Germline V lookup: CDR1 MNHEY, CDR2 SMNVEV (reference sequence). The CDR3 runs 11 residues. The junction had 5 bases not matched to a gene; V was cut back by 6 bases and J by 15 bases. CDR3 bases: TGTGCCAGCAGGGCGGGACTAGCGACGTTCTTC. Its protein is CASRAGLATFF.

The rearrangement joins TRBV5-6 to TRBJ2-2, with TRBD2 as a possible D gene (6 bases). V lost 1 base, J lost 4 bases, and 11 bases lay in between. This CDR3 has 15 residues. The germline V gene encodes CDR1 SGHDT and CDR2 YYEEEE. This chain's CDR3 is CASSLFSGGTGELFF. CDR3 sequence (DNA): TGTGCCAGCAGCTTGTTTAGCGGCGGCACCGGGGAGCTGTTTTTT.

This clone was recorded once. This sequence joins TRBV30 and TRBJ2-1; TRBD1 matches 9 bases. With 7 bases clipped from V and 4 bases from J, the junction kept 8 bases outside the gene matches. The CDR3 sequence is 14 residues long. CDR1 GTSNPN and CDR2 SVGIG come from the germline V gene (reference sequence). CDR3 DNA: TGTGCCTACCTAGGACAGGGGCGTTACAATGAGCAGTTCTTC. This sequence encodes CAYLGQGRYNEQFF.

This clone was recorded only once. The CDR3: CASSLEGHYEQYF. The CDR3 DNA reads as TGCGCCAGCAGCTTGGAAGGTCACTACGAGCAGTACTTC. The chain is built from TRBV5-1 and TRBJ2-7; D is uncertain. V gave up 0 bases and J gave up 3 bases, with 7 bases separating them. The CDR3 length is 13 residues. Germline CDR1 reads SGHRS; CDR2 reads YFSETQ.

This clone came up a few times. The chain joins TRBV5-1 to TRBJ2-7, with no clear D. The germline gives CDR1 SGHRS, CDR2 YFSETQ. The V end was cut by 4 bases, the J end by 2 bases, with 7 bases between. This CDR3 region has 12 residues. The CDR3 DNA follows: TGCGCCAGCAGCAGAGGTACCTACGAGCAGTACTTC. This codes for CASSRGTYEQYF.

The chain couples TRBV5-1 to TRBJ2-1; D unclear. Looked up from germline, CDR1 is SGHRS and CDR2 is YFSETQ. Trimming pared 2 bases from V and 2 bases from J, leaving 11 bases between. The CDR3 has 15 residues. The CDR3 protein is CASSFRLGPYNEQFF. The CDR3 nucleotides are TGCGCCAGCAGCTTTCGGCTAGGCCCCTACAATGAGCAGTTCTTC.

The rearrangement uses TRBV15 and TRBJ2-1, with TRBD1 matching 7 bases. Germline-derived CDR1 and CDR2 are LNHNV and YYDKDF (reference sequence). V was clipped by 1 base and J by 0 bases; unmatched bases: 3. CDR3 size: 16 residues. Written as DNA, the CDR3 is TGTGCCACCAGCAGAGTGGGACAGAGCTCCTACAATGAGCAGTTCTTC. Its translation: CATSRVGQSSYNEQFF.

This sequence joins TRBV5-1 and TRBJ2-2; 7 bases align to TRBD2. The CDR3 is made up of 15 amino acids. With 7 bases clipped from V and 0 bases from J, the junction kept 6 bases outside the gene matches. Germline lookup yields CDR1 SGHRS and CDR2 YFSETQ. The CDR3 here is CASGVTSANTGELFF. In DNA, the CDR3 is TGCGCCAGCGGCGTAACTAGCGCGAACACCGGGGAGCTGTTTTTT.

The chain combines TRBV21-1 with TRBJ2-3; the table's D call, TRBD1, has no DNA check behind it. TRBV21-1 is a pseudogene segment. This CDR3 spans 20 amino acids. The CDR3 loop is CASSKDLQTPKVHHTDTQYF. Here the CDR3 DNA reads TGTGCCAGCAGCAAAGATCTCCAGACACCAAAGGTCCACCACACAGATACGCAGTATTTT.

The chain has TRBV5-4 and TRBJ2-1; perhaps TRBD2 as D (5 bases). The CDR3 has 14 amino acids. Germline assignment: CDR1 SGHNT and CDR2 YYREEE (reference sequence). Trimming removed 4 bases from V and 6 bases from J, with 14 bases in between. Here the CDR3 reads CASSPGGRGNEQFF. CDR3 bases: TGTGCCAGCAGCCCCGGTGGACGGGGCAATGAGCAGTTCTTC.

The gene calls are TRBV11-3 and TRBJ2-5, with a possible D match to TRBD1 (7 bases). Germline assignment: CDR1 SGHNT and CDR2 YENEEA. The CDR3 is 13 amino acids. Trimming pared 4 bases from V and 2 bases from J, leaving 8 bases between. CDR3 nucleotides: TGTGCCAGCAGCTCAGGGGGGCAAGAGACCCAGTACTTC. This encodes CASSSGGQETQYF.

The V call is TRBV9, the J call TRBJ1-4; D remains unclear. The V end was cut by 0 bases, the J end by 6 bases, with 12 bases between. CDR1 SGDLS and CDR2 YYNGEE come from the germline V gene. The length of the CDR3 is 15 residues. The chain's CDR3 is CASSVGPLGYEKLFF. DNA of the CDR3: TGTGCCAGCAGCGTAGGACCTTTGGGCTATGAAAAACTGTTTTTT.

The V call is TRBV5-1, the J call TRBJ1-4; D is possibly TRBD1 (6 bases). V gave up 5 bases and J gave up 4 bases, with 12 bases separating them. The germline gives CDR1 SGHRS, CDR2 YFSETQ. The CDR3 is made up of 14 amino acids. CDR3 in DNA: TGCGCCAGCAGGCTGAGGGGGGGTAATGAAAAACTGTTTTTT. Its protein product is CASRLRGGNEKLFF.